This T cell receptor (beta chain) was found in a study of beta chain features in type 1 diabetes. General study results and limits: Relative to healthy donors, patients appeared to have naive, central memory and Treg TCRB repertoires that were more similar. TCRB CDR3s were moderately but significantly shorter in Type 1 diabetes patients in all four CD4+ subsets.

Notes on this clone: Antigen: not known.

Expressed TCRB transcripts were sequenced because the entire RNA isolate underwent reverse transcription. The study sequenced naive, central memory and regulatory T cell samples to an average of about 3.5 million reads. The repertoire was sequenced with immunoSEQ multiplex PCR; TCRdb's copy has only in-frame clones and lacks some. The sample contains some 700,000 clones, 10% to 15% of which appear only once. Trimming removed 5 bases from V and 0 bases from J; junction bases left unmatched: 1. The CDR3 covers 12 residues. Germline V CDR1 and CDR2: GTSNPN, SVGIG (reference sequence). The genes are TRBV30 and TRBJ2-7, with 7 bases aligning to TRBD1. The source is a man between 18 and 35 years old with type 1 diabetes. What was sequenced was naive CD4+ T cells from blood. The CDR3 here is CAWGTASYEQYF. The CDR3 bases are TGTGCCTGGGGGACAGCCTCCTACGAGCAGTACTTC.